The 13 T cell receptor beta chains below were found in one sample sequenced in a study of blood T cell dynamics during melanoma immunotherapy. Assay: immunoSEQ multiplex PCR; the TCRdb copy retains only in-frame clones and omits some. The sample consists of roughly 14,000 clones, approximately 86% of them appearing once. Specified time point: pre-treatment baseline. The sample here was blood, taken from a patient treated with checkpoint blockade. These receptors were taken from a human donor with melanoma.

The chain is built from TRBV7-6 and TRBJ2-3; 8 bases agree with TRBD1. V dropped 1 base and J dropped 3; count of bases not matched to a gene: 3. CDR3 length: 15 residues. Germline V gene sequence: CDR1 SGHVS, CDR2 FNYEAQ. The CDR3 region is CASSLGTGLTDTQYF. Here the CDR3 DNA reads TGTGCCAGCAGCTTAGGGACAGGGTTAACAGATACGCAGTATTTT.

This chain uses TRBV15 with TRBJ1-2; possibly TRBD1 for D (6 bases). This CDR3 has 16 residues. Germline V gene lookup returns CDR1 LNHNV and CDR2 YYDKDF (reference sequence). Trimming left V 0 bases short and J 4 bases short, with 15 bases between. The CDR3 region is CATSRDGRGRIYGYTF. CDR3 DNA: TGTGCCACCAGCAGAGATGGCAGGGGAAGGATCTATGGCTACACCTTC.

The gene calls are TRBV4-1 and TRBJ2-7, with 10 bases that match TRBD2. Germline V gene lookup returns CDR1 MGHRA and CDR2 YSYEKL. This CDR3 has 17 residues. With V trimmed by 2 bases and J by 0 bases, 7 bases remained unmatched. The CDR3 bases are TGCGCCAGCAGCCAACCGACTAGCGGGTCGAGCTCCTACGAGCAGTACTTC. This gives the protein CASSQPTSGSSSYEQYF.

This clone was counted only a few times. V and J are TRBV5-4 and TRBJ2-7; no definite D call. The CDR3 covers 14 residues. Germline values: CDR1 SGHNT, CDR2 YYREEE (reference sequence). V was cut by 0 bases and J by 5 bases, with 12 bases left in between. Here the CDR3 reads CASSLGPDLNEQYF. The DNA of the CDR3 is TGTGCCAGCAGCTTGGGGCCAGATCTCAACGAGCAGTACTTC.

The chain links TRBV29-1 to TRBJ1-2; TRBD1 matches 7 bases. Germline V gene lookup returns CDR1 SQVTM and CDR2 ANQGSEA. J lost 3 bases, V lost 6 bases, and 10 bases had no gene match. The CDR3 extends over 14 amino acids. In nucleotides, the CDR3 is TGCAGCGTCTATATGACAGGGAAGGACTATGGCTACACCTTC. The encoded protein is CSVYMTGKDYGYTF.

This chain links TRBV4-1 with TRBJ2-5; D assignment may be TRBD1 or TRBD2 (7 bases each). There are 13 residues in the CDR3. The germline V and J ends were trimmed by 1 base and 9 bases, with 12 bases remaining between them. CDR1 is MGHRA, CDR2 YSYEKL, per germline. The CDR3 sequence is CASSQGQGGAQYF. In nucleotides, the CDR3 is TGCGCCAGCAGCCAAGGCCAGGGGGGGGCCCAGTACTTC.

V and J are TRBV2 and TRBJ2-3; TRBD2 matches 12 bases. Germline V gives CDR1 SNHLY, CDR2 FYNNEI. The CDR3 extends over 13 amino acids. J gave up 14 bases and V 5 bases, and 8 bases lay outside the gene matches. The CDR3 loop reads CASSSGLAGARYF. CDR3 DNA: TGTGCCAGCAGTTCGGGACTAGCGGGTGCCAGGTATTTT.

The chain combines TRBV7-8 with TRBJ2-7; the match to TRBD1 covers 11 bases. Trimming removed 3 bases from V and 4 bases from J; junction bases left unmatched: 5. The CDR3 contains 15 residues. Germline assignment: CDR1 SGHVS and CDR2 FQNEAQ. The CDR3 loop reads CASSLTGTGGYEQYF. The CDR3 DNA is TGTGCCAGCAGCTTGACCGGGACAGGGGGTTACGAGCAGTACTTC.

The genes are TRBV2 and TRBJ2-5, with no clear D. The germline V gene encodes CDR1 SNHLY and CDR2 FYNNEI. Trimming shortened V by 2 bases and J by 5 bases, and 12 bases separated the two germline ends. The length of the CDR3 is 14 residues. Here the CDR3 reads CASSEPVPRETQYF. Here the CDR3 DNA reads TGTGCCAGCAGTGAACCGGTCCCCAGGGAGACCCAGTACTTC.

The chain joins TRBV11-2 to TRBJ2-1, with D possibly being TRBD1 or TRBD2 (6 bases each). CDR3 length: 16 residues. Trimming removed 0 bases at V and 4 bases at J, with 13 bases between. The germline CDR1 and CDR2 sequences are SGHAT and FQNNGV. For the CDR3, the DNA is TGTGCCAGCAGCTTAGAAAGGGGGGCCAGATACAATGAGCAGTTCTTC. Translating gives CASSLERGARYNEQFF.

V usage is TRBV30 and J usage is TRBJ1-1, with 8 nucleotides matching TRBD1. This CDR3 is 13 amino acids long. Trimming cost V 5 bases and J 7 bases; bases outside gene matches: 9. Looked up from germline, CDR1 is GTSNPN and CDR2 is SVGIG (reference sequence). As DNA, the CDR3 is TGTGCCTGGGACAGGGGACCGGCGGTTGAAGCTTTCTTT. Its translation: CAWDRGPAVEAFF.

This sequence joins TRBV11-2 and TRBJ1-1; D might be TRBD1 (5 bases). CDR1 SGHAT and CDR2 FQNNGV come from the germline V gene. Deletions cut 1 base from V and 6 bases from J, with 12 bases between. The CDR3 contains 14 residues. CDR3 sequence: CASSLVYGGAEAFF. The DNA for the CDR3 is TGTGCCAGCAGCTTAGTTTATGGAGGGGCTGAAGCTTTCTTT.

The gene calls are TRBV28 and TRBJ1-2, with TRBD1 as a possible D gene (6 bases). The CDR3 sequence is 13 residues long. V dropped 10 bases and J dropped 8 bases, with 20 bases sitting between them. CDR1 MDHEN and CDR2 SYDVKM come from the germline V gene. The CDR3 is CATYRGRGGGYTF. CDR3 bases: TGTGCCACCTACCGGGGCAGGGGAGGAGGCTACACCTTC.